This T cell receptor beta chain came from a study of T cell responses to AZD1222 COVID-19 vaccine. The protocol was immunoSEQ multiplex PCR, while the TCRdb copy is restricted to in-frame clones and leaves out a portion. Found here are 150,000 to 200,000 clones, roughly nine tenths of them singletons; the top ten hold under 1.5%. This clone occurred once. Its target is unknown. The CDR3 length is 15 residues. V shed 1 base and J 4 bases; nucleotides not matched to a gene: 6. CDR1 SGHTA and CDR2 FQGTGA come from the germline V gene. General observations from the study: Only after the peak T cell response were repertoires sampled.

V usage is TRBV7-3 and J usage is TRBJ1-1, with TRBD1 identical over 7 bases. This clonotype was obtained from an adult who received the AZD1222 COVID-19 vaccine. The sample here was peripheral blood, taken 28 days after the second AZD1222 dose. CDR3 bases: TGTGCCAGCAGCTTAATATCAGGGGGAGGCACTGAAGCTTTCTTT. Residues: CASSLISGGGTEAFF.